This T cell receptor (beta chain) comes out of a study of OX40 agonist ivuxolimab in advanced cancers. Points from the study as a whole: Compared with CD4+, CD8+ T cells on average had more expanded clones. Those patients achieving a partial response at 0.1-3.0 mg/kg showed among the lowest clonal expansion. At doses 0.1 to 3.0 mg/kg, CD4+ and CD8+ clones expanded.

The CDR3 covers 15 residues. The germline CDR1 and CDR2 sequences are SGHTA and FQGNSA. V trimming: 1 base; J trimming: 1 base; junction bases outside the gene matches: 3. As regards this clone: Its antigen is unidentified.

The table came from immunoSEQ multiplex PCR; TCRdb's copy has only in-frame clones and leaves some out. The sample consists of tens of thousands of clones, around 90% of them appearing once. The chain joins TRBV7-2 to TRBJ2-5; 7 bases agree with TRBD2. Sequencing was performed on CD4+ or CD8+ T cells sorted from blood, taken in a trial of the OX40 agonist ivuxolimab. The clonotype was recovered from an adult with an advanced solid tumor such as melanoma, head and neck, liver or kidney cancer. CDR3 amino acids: CASSLGSGVQETQYF. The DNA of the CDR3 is TGTGCCAGCAGCTTAGGGAGCGGGGTCCAAGAGACCCAGTACTTC.